This T cell receptor beta chain comes out of a study of T cell repertoires in cytomegalovirus infection. This CDR3 has 16 amino acids. From germline, CDR1 is LNHDA and CDR2 SQIVND (reference sequence). V lost 5 bases, J lost 0 bases, and 14 bases lay in between. Study results and limitations: HLA-C-restricted, CMV-specific TCR beta clonotypes were dominant ex vivo.

This clonotype was seen repeatedly, ten times or more. Its specificity is unknown. In TCRdb, the reads were re-called with MiXCR into one record per CDR3 protein. This table holds around 630,000 distinct CDR3 sequences, approximately 24% found once. The sequence was collected from a human donor in good health (CMV status not recorded). Some clones in this sample may be carry-over from other donors' samples. V and J are TRBV19 and TRBJ1-5; possibly TRBD1 for D (5 bases). Input material: CD8+ T cells from PBMCs. The chain's CDR3 is CASSGGPFDSNQPQHF. As DNA, the CDR3 is TGTGCCAGTAGTGGGGGACCGTTCGATAGCAATCAGCCCCAGCATTTT.